This entry lists 8 T cell receptor beta chains sequenced from one sample in a study of cytomegalovirus exposure and HLA in healthy donors. PCR employed 60 Vbeta and 13 Jbeta primers. Method: immunoSEQ multiplex PCR; TCRdb's copy keeps in-frame clones and lacks some. Of 120,000 to 150,000 clones in the sample, around 77% were seen once. The sample comprised PBMCs. The receptor source for this set is a man aged 18 to 29 in good health and CMV-seronegative.

V gene TRBV6-1 combines with J gene TRBJ1-1; maybe TRBD1 (5 bases). V was trimmed by 5 bases and J by 5 bases, leaving 18 bases between them. Germline V gives CDR1 MNHNS, CDR2 SASEGT. This CDR3 is built from 15 residues. The CDR3 region is CASSQQETRGTEAFF. CDR3 sequence (DNA): TGTGCCAGCAGTCAACAGGAGACGCGGGGGACTGAAGCTTTCTTT.

There are many counts of this clone. The rearrangement joins TRBV5-4 to TRBJ1-1; 7 bases are a match to TRBD1. This CDR3 region has 14 residues. Looked up from germline, CDR1 is SGHNT and CDR2 is YYREEE (reference sequence). The trim removed 2 bases at V and 4 bases at J, leaving 5 bases unmatched. The CDR3 sequence is CASSLRQGGTEAFF. DNA for the CDR3: TGTGCCAGCAGCTTAAGACAGGGAGGCACTGAAGCTTTCTTT.

The V gene is TRBV5-4, the J gene TRBJ1-2; D might be TRBD1 (6 bases). Trimming removed 0 bases at V and 0 bases at J, with 12 bases between. The CDR3 consists of 16 residues. Germline lookup yields CDR1 SGHNT and CDR2 YYREEE (reference sequence). The CDR3: CASSLETGRTNYGYTF. CDR3 nucleotide sequence: TGTGCCAGCAGCTTGGAAACAGGGCGAACTAACTATGGCTACACCTTC.

A remark on this clone: This sample also contains other DNA sequences that code for the same CDR3. The chain couples TRBV11-2 to TRBJ1-1; the D is unclear. From germline, CDR1 is SGHAT and CDR2 FQNNGV. There are 11 residues in the CDR3. V was cut by 5 bases and J by 3 bases, with 4 bases left in between. For the CDR3, the DNA is TGTGCCAGCAGCCTTTACACTGAAGCTTTCTTT. It translates to CASSLYTEAFF. The complete variable domain, with remaining parts taken from reference TRBV11-2 and TRBJ1-1, reads EAGVAQSPRYKIIEKRQSVAFWCNPISGHATLYWYQQILGQGPKLLIQFQNNGVVDDSQLPKDRFSAERLKGVDSTLKIQPAKLEDSAVYLCASSLYTEAFFGQGTRLTVV.

This clone was recorded many times. The V gene is TRBV6-5, the J gene TRBJ1-4; 10 bases are shared with TRBD1. The CDR3 loop spans 14 amino acids. V dropped 6 bases and J dropped 5; count of bases not matched to a gene: 3. CDR1 MNHEY and CDR2 SVGAGI come from the germline V gene. CDR3 DNA: TGTGCCAGCAGCTGGACAGGGGGGAATGAAAAACTGTTTTTT. Translating it yields CASSWTGGNEKLFF.

The genes are TRBV9 and TRBJ1-1; TRBD1 might be the D (6 bases). The CDR3 is 14 amino acids. The germline CDR1 and CDR2 sequences are SGDLS and YYNGEE. Between the trimmed V and J ends, which lost 4 bases and 1 base, there was a span of 11 bases. In DNA, the CDR3 is TGTGCCAGCAGCACCAAACAGGGGAACACTGAAGCTTTCTTT. It codes for CASSTKQGNTEAFF.

This clone was detected only a few times. The V call is TRBV5-1, the J call TRBJ1-1; possibly TRBD1 for D (5 bases). V lost 3 bases and J 3 bases, leaving 12 bases between the germline ends. CDR1 is SGHRS and CDR2 is YFSETQ in the germline V gene. This CDR3 contains 14 residues. In nucleotides, the CDR3 is TGCGCCAGCAGCTCCGAGACAGTGCACACTGAAGCTTTCTTT. It translates to CASSSETVHTEAFF.

V and J are TRBV9 and TRBJ2-5; 11 positions match TRBD1. Germline assignment: CDR1 SGDLS and CDR2 YYNGEE. V shed 4 bases, J shed 4 bases, and the junction held 6 bases outside the gene matches. CDR3 length: 15 residues. CDR3 DNA sequence: TGTGCCAGCAGCCTCCAGGACAGGGGGCTAGAGACCCAGTACTTC. Translated: CASSLQDRGLETQYF.